This T cell receptor (beta chain) is drawn from a study of blood T cell repertoires in COVID-19. Background on the study: Acute and convalescent COVID-19 specimens originated in the United States, Italy and Spain. The analysed material was cDNA or gDNA that came from T cells, B-cell-depleted T cells, or PBMCs.

Germline CDR1 GTSNPN, CDR2 SVGIG (reference sequence). J was trimmed by 0 bases and V by 1 base; bases with no gene match: 3. CDR3 length equals 15 residues. TCRdb keeps only in-frame clones here, not all; method: immunoSEQ multiplex PCR. Altogether roughly 120,000 clones are present, 88% being singletons, with the ten largest covering about 1%. The chain links TRBV30 to TRBJ2-3; 8 nucleotides line up with TRBD1. The sequencing input was peripheral blood. This TCR was recovered from a woman between 45 and 65 years old with active or convalescent COVID-19. CDR3 coding DNA: TGTGCCTGGAGTGGACAGGGGAGCAGCACAGATACGCAGTATTTT. Its protein product is CAWSGQGSSTDTQYF.